This TCR beta chain comes out of a study of blood T cell repertoires in COVID-19. Germline V gives CDR1 LGHNA, CDR2 YNFKEQ. The CDR3 runs to 13 residues. Trimming left V 2 bases short and J 3 bases short, with 4 bases between. This table comes from immunoSEQ multiplex PCR, and its TCRdb copy is limited to in-frame clones, with some not included. The sample has roughly 100,000 clones, around 88% seen once; the top ten hold approximately 3.7%. This clonotype was obtained from a human donor in a cohort sampled during active COVID-19. The sequenced material came from peripheral blood. The V and J genes are TRBV4-2 and TRBJ2-2; unclear D gene. The CDR3 region is CASSQLHTGELFF. CDR3 DNA: TGTGCCAGCAGCCAACTTCACACCGGGGAGCTGTTTTTT.